This T cell receptor (beta chain) was identified during a study of T cell clones after liver transplantation. About the research overall: Subjects received no induction therapy and standard immunosuppression until randomization at 12-24 months post-transplant. Findings and limits, study-wide: Graft donor-reactive T cells may have migrated into the graft rather than being deleted.

Comment on this clone: The antigen is undetermined.

TCRdb keeps only in-frame clones here, not all; method: immunoSEQ multiplex PCR. Of some 120,000 clones in the sample, 90% were seen once. The CDR3 has 16 amino acids. The V and J ends lost 1 base and 4 bases, in that order; junction bases with no gene match: 7. Per the germline V gene, CDR1 is SGHAT and CDR2 is FQDESV (reference sequence). This receptor was identified in a human patient who received a liver transplant. Some T cells may originate from the graft donor. This chain uses TRBV11-1 with TRBJ2-7; 10 bases align to TRBD2. The sample here was CD4+ T cells from blood, taken 12 months after liver transplant. The CDR3 DNA reads TGTGCCAGCAGCTTAGTGGGGACTAGCGCCGGGTACGAGCAGTACTTC. Its translation is CASSLVGTSAGYEQYF.